This TCR beta chain was recorded in a study of T-cell memory formation after mild COVID-19 (dated by TCRdb to about 2021). About the full investigation: Most TCR sequence clusters were specific to one of the two donors. In a couple of donors, T-cell clones that expanded and contracted after mild COVID-19 were followed by sequencing TCRalpha and TCRbeta repertoires longitudinally. Two young, previously healthy adult volunteers made up the cohort, one male and one female.

The CDR3 contains 18 residues, cysteine and phenylalanine counted. This entry keeps only the CDR3 DNA: 54 bases, framed from base 1. Cut back by 1 base and 7 bases, the V and J ends lie 26 bases apart. Via the germline V gene (reference sequence), CDR1 is DFQATT and CDR2 SNEGSKA. PBMCs were isolated by Ficoll-Paque density gradient centrifugation. Here is what the overall study found, with its caveats: From day 15 to 85, contracting clones showed balanced CD4/CD8 phenotypes, whereas a second wave of clones that expanded from day 15 to 37 leaned towards CD4+. The study included only a couple of mild cases, and larger cohorts that include severe cases with pre-infection samples were judged to be necessary. SARS-CoV-2 specificity was not confirmed for the second-wave clones peaking on day 37. Contracting CD4+ clones turned up mainly in the CM and EM memory subsets, whereas EMRA was where CD8+ clones were enriched. Some responding clones were detected in pre-infection memory, which suggested that pre-existing cross-reactive memory T cells had joined the SARS-CoV-2 response.

This clonotype has a count of ten or more. The antigen it recognizes is unknown. Base qualities are not provided; no much larger clone lies one nucleotide away. TCRdb lists the instrument as Illumina NovaSeq 6000. TCRalpha and TCRbeta cDNA libraries were constructed by 5'RACE with constant-segment primers, with sample barcodes and unique molecular identifiers being introduced. Trizol reagent was used to extract RNA from every sample. Library amplification was performed in two PCR steps, and a second sample barcode and Illumina TruSeq adapters were introduced in the second step. Libraries were sequenced on an Illumina NovaSeq with 2 x 150 bp paired-end reads. The authors' pipeline ran thus. With migec v1.2.7, reads were demultiplexed and then collapsed into UMI-guided consensus sequences. Using mixcr v2.1.11, UMI consensuses were aligned to TRA and TRB V and J templates and then assembled into clonotypes. Expanded or contracted clonotypes were those called significant by both edgeR and NoisET, with noise models trained on biological replicates. For edgeR calls, the cutoffs were a false discovery rate-adjusted p below 0.01 and a log2 fold-change threshold of 1. As an exploratory analysis of dynamics, PCA with hierarchical clustering was applied to max-normalized trajectories of the 1000 most abundant clonotypes. The CD4 or CD8 phenotype of responding clones was assigned using the separately sequenced CD4+ and CD8+ repertoires. TCRdb ran its own pipeline on the public reads, namely fastp trimming at Q25 and MiXCR clone calling, and kept in-frame beta chains. Rows with one shared CDR3 protein collapse into an entry with the most common genes and DNA. It is TCRdb's table, rather than the study itself, that gives the V and J calls and clone size. The table for this sample lists more than 35,000 distinct CDR3 sequences; around 6.1% of them were counted only once. 0.81% of the sample comes from the top ten.

Sequences were obtained from PBMCs or a T cell subset sorted from them (not recorded which). The receptor was derived from an adult who had mild COVID-19 (a few samples of this study predate the infection). The sample titles of this study are shuffled in the database, so cell type and time point are left out. The chain links TRBV20-1 with TRBJ2-1; the D segment might be TRBD1 or TRBD2, since each matches 8 bases. CDR3 loop: CSARVAGGSAGAGNEQFF. DNA sequence: TGCAGTGCTAGAGTTGCAGGGGGCTCAGCGGGAGCTGGGAATGAGCAGTTCTTC.